This TCR beta chain was sequenced in a study of cytomegalovirus exposure and HLA in healthy donors. In the study overall: Both the roughly 120 validation repertoires and the roughly 700 first-cohort repertoires used the same platform, as reported by a later analysis.

Produced via immunoSEQ multiplex PCR; TCRdb's table is partial and in-frame only. The data contain about 65,000 clones, 92% of them seen just once; the ten biggest clones take up 1% to 1.5%. With V trimmed by 2 bases and J by 3 bases, 3 bases remained unmatched. The germline CDR1 and CDR2 sequences are ENHRY and SYGVKD. The CDR3 extends over 14 amino acids. Worth noting for this clone: Its antigen is unidentified.

Broader study findings: The study put some 160 TCR beta chains on its list as cytomegalovirus-associated.

The source material was PBMCs. The chain uses TRBV10-3 and TRBJ1-2; 7 bases agree with TRBD1. This receptor was identified in a woman under 30 in good health and CMV-seronegative. CDR3 DNA sequence: TGTGCCATCAGTGAGACCACAGGGGACTATGGCTACACCTTC. Its protein product is CAISETTGDYGYTF.